Shown below are 16 T cell receptor beta chains from a single sample sequenced in a study of T cell responses to AZD1222 COVID-19 vaccine. Sequencing was performed with immunoSEQ multiplex PCR; in TCRdb, only in-frame clones are kept and a portion is missing. The profile covers about 97,000 clones, with 80% to 90% appearing a single time and just under 7.5% taken by the ten largest. The input for sequencing was peripheral blood, taken on day 0 of AZD1222 vaccination. These receptors came from an adult in good health.

In its sample, this clone was seen once. This rearrangement joins TRBV5-6 to TRBJ2-7; possibly TRBD1 or TRBD2 for D (7 bases each). The germline V gene has CDR1 SGHDT and CDR2 YYEEEE. The CDR3 has 15 residues. V shed 7 bases and J shed 7 bases, with 24 bases lying between them. The CDR3 protein is CASSQGDYPSREQYF. CDR3 nucleotides: TGTGCCAGCTCCCAGGGGGACTACCCATCCAGGGAGCAGTACTTC. The whole variable domain, remainder taken from reference TRBV5-6 and TRBJ2-7, is DAGVTQSPTHLIKTRGQQVTLRCSPKSGHDTVSWYQQALGQGPQFIFQYYEEEERQRGNFPDRFSGHQFPNYSSELNVNALLLGDSALYLCASSQGDYPSREQYFGPGTRLTVT.

The chain employs TRBV27 and TRBJ2-1, with no clear D. Looked up from germline, CDR1 is MNHEY and CDR2 is SMNVEV (reference sequence). The CDR3 consists of 12 residues. Trimming removed 8 bases from V and 9 bases from J, with 14 bases in between. In DNA form, the CDR3 reads TGTGCCAGCTCTATTCGAATGGGTGAGCAGTTCTTC. Its translation is CASSIRMGEQFF.

The V call is TRBV7-9, the J call TRBJ1-4; TRBD1 matches at 9 bases. Germline assignment: CDR1 SEHNR and CDR2 FQNEAQ (reference sequence). V trimming: 5 bases; J trimming: 11 bases; junction bases outside the gene matches: 12. CDR3 size: 15 residues. CDR3 region: CASSRSQGAADKLFF. CDR3 DNA: TGTGCCAGCAGCCGATCACAGGGGGCTGCTGATAAACTGTTTTTT.

J is TRBJ1-2 and V is TRBV5-1; TRBD1 aligns across 8 bases. This CDR3 is 14 amino acids long. V was clipped by 0 bases and J by 8 bases; unmatched bases: 6. Germline values: CDR1 SGHRS, CDR2 YFSETQ. The CDR3 region has the DNA TGCGCCAGCAGCTTGGGGACAGGGTCGAGGGGCTACACCTTC. Protein sequence: CASSLGTGSRGYTF.

This clone was picked up a small number of times. This rearrangement joins TRBV3-1 (or the pseudogene TRBV3-2) to TRBJ2-1; a weak D match, TRBD2 (6 bases). Germline CDR1 and CDR2: LGHDT and YNNKEL (reference sequence). The CDR3 loop spans 16 amino acids. The V gene lost 3 bases and the J gene lost 2 bases, with 14 bases spanning the gap. The DNA for the CDR3 is TGTGCCAGCAGCCATCCCGCTAGCGACCCCTACAATGAGCAGTTCTTC. As protein: CASSHPASDPYNEQFF.

J is TRBJ2-3 and V is TRBV5-1; the D is unclear. With 2 bases removed from V and 3 bases from J, the gap between germline ends came to 22 bases. This CDR3 has 18 amino acids. Germline V gene lookup returns CDR1 SGHRS and CDR2 YFSETQ. The CDR3 DNA sequence: TGCGCCAGCAGCTTCCGTCCTCGCCGGGCAGACGAAACAGATACGCAGTATTTT. It is translated as CASSFRPRRADETDTQYF.

The chain joins TRBV5-4 to TRBJ1-2, with D possibly matching TRBD1 (6 bases). V dropped 4 bases and J dropped 5 bases, with 15 bases sitting between them. Germline CDR1 SGHNT, CDR2 YYREEE (reference sequence). CDR3 length equals 14 residues. CDR3 loop: CASSPRQGRYGYTF. CDR3 nucleotide sequence: TGTGCCAGCAGCCCGAGGCAGGGGAGGTATGGCTACACCTTC.

CDR3 bases: TGTGCCAGCAGACGGACAGGGGGCTACGAGCAGTACTTC. Its translation is CASRRTGGYEQYF. This chain uses TRBV6-5 with TRBJ2-7, with 10 nucleotides matching TRBD1. V gave up 6 bases and J gave up 3 bases; unmatched junction bases: 2. The CDR3 runs 13 residues. Germline CDR1 reads MNHEY; CDR2 reads SVGAGI.

J is TRBJ1-3 and V is TRBV18, with TRBD1 matching over 8 bases. CDR1 is KGHSH and CDR2 is LQKENI in the germline V gene. The CDR3 sequence is 15 residues long. Trimming cost V 2 bases and J 4 bases; bases outside gene matches: 4. DNA for the CDR3: TGTGCCAGCTCACCAGCCAGGGGGCAAGGAAACACCATATATTTT. Translated, it gives CASSPARGQGNTIYF.

This clone was observed once. The chain couples TRBV27 to TRBJ2-1, with 11 bases lining up with TRBD2. V gave up 2 bases and J gave up 6 bases; unmatched junction bases: 3. CDR1 and CDR2 (germline): MNHEY, SMNVEV (reference sequence). This CDR3 has 15 amino acids. The CDR3 protein is CASSLIAGGRNEQFF. The DNA for the CDR3 is TGTGCCAGCAGTTTAATAGCGGGGGGGCGCAATGAGCAGTTCTTC.

V usage is TRBV7-9 and J usage is TRBJ1-1; D is undetermined. The V gene's germline CDR1 is SEHNR and CDR2 FQNEAQ (reference sequence). V lost 9 bases, J lost 2 bases, and 13 bases lay in between. The CDR3 length is 13 residues. CDR3 region: CASVQGPNTEAFF. The CDR3 DNA sequence: TGTGCCAGTGTGCAAGGACCAAACACTGAAGCTTTCTTT.

The chain carries TRBV20-1 and TRBJ1-4; D not certain. Germline values: CDR1 DFQATT, CDR2 SNEGSKA (reference sequence). This CDR3 spans 8 amino acids. The germline V and J ends were trimmed by 7 bases and 14 bases, with 8 bases remaining between them. The CDR3 DNA sequence: TGCAGTGAACTACGGCTGTTTTTT. Its translation: CSELRLFF.

The rearrangement links TRBV5-1 to TRBJ2-1; no clear D. The CDR3 spans 11 residues. Looked up from germline, CDR1 is SGHRS and CDR2 is YFSETQ. V was trimmed by 0 bases and J by 15 bases, leaving 10 bases between them. The CDR3 DNA is TGCGCCAGCAGCTTGGCGCACCAGTTGTTCTTC. Amino acids: CASSLAHQLFF. The variable domain in full, completed from reference TRBV5-1 and TRBJ2-1, reads KAGVTQTPRYLIKTRGQQVTLSCSPISGHRSVSWYQQTPGQGLQFLFEYFSETQRNKGNFPGRFSGRQFSNSRSEMNVSTLELGDSALYLCASSLAHQLFFGPGTRLTVL.

This clone was picked up a small number of times. CDR3 DNA: TGTGCCAGTAAAGACAGGAGGCTGACAACGAGCACTGAAGCTTTCTTT. Translating gives CASKDRRLTTSTEAFF. The chain employs TRBV19 and TRBJ1-1, with a possible D match to TRBD1 (6 bases). The CDR3 loop spans 16 amino acids. Germline V gives CDR1 LNHDA, CDR2 SQIVND (reference sequence). The V end was cut by 7 bases, the J end by 4 bases, with 22 bases between.

The V gene is TRBV5-4, the J gene TRBJ1-2, with D unresolved. The CDR3 has 14 residues. The germline CDR1 and CDR2 sequences are SGHNT and YYREEE (reference sequence). V dropped 0 bases and J dropped 8 bases, with 14 bases sitting between them. CDR3 in DNA: TGTGCCAGCAGCTTGGTTGGCGGCTATGTAGGCTACACCTTC. As protein: CASSLVGGYVGYTF.

This chain joins TRBV9 and TRBJ1-2, with D possibly being TRBD1 (5 bases). Trimming cost V 0 bases and J 8 bases, with 11 bases left between them. There are 13 residues in the CDR3. Germline CDR1 SGDLS, CDR2 YYNGEE. CDR3 nucleotide sequence: TGTGCCAGCAGCGTAGATGATAGGGGAGGCTACACCTTC. This gives the protein CASSVDDRGGYTF.